This TCR beta chain originates from a study of T-cell memory formation after mild COVID-19. Constant-segment primers served in 5'RACE that generated TCR alpha and TCR beta cDNA libraries bearing sample barcodes and UMIs. TCRdb called the 5' RACE reads again in MiXCR, with one record for every CDR3 protein. Of roughly 600,000 distinct CDR3 sequences in the sample, about 20% are singletons; the top ten hold around 11%. Study conclusions and caveats: Shrinking CD4+ clones resided mostly in CM and EM, and CD8+ ones in EMRA. Day 15 to 85 contractors were CD4/CD8 balanced; later expanders leaned CD4+. The SARS-CoV-2 specificity of second-wave clones reaching peak at day 37 remained unverified.

Comments on this clonotype: Its antigen is not identified.

The CDR3 covers 16 residues. The V gene end was trimmed by 6 bases and the J gene end by 5 bases; junction bases not matched to a gene: 8. This receptor was obtained from an adult woman who had mild COVID-19 (a few samples of this study predate the infection). Cell type and time point are not known. This chain uses TRBV12-3 or TRBV12-4 with TRBJ2-2, with 11 bases that match TRBD1. The sequenced sample was PBMCs or a T cell subset sorted from them (not recorded which). The CDR3 loop is CASSPGQGARTGELFF. DNA for the CDR3: TGTGCCAGCAGCCCAGGACAGGGGGCGAGGACCGGGGAGCTGTTTTTT.